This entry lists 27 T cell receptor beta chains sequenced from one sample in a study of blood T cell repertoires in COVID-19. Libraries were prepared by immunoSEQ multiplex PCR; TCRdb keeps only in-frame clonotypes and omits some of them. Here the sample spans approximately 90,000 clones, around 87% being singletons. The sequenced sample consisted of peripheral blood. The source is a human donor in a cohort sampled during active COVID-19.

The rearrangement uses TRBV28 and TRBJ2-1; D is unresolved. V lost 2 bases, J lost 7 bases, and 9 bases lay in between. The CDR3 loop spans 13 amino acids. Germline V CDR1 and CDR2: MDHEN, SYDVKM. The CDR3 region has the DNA TGTGCCAGCAGTTTACTAGAGACGAATGAGCAGTTCTTC. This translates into CASSLLETNEQFF.

The CDR3 here is CASSDRQGTYEQYF. The CDR3 DNA follows: TGTGCCAGTAGTGACCGGCAGGGCACCTACGAGCAGTACTTC. V usage is TRBV19 and J usage is TRBJ2-7; TRBD1 might be the D (5 bases). The V gene lost 5 bases and the J gene lost 2 bases, with 13 bases spanning the gap. Germline CDR1 and CDR2: LNHDA and SQIVND (reference sequence). This CDR3 comprises 14 residues.

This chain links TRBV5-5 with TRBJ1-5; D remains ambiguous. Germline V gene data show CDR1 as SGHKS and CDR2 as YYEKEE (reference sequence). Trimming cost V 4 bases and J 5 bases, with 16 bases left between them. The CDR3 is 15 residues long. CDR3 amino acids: CASSVTLTRDQPQHF. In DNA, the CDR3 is TGTGCCAGCAGCGTGACCCTCACCCGGGATCAGCCCCAGCATTTT.

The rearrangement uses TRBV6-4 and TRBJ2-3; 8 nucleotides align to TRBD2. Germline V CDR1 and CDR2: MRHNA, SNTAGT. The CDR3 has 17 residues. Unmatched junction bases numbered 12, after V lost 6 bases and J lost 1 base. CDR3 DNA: TGTGCCAGCAGAGAGACAGGAACAGCGGGGGGCACAGATACGCAGTATTTT. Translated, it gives CASRETGTAGGTDTQYF.

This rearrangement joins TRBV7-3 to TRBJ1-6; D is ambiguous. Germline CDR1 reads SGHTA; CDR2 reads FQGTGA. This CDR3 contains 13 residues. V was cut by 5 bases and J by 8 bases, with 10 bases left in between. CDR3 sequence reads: CASSATQDSPLHF. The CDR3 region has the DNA TGTGCCAGCAGCGCCACACAAGATTCACCCCTCCACTTT.

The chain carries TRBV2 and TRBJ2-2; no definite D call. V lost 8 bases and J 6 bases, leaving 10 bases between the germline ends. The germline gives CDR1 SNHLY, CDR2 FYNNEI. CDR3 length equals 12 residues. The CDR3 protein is CASYTYPGELFF. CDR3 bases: TGTGCCAGCTATACCTACCCCGGGGAGCTGTTTTTT.

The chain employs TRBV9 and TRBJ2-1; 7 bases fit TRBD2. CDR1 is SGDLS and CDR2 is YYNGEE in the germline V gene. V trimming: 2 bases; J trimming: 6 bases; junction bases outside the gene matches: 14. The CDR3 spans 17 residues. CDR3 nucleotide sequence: TGTGCCAGCAGCGTTTCCGGTGGGGATTGGGGGGGCAATGAGCAGTTCTTC. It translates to CASSVSGGDWGGNEQFF.

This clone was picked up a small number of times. CDR3 protein: CASSLSSNTEAFF. The CDR3, as DNA: TGTGCCAGCAGCTTGAGCTCGAACACTGAAGCTTTCTTT. The chain carries TRBV5-4 and TRBJ1-1; D call uncertain. Germline loops: CDR1 SGHNT, CDR2 YYREEE (reference sequence). Trimming left V 1 base short and J 1 base short, with 5 bases between. This CDR3 has 13 amino acids.

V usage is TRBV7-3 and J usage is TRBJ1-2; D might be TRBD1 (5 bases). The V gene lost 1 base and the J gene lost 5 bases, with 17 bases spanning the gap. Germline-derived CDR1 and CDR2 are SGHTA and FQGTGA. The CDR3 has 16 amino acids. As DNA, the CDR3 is TGTGCCAGCAGCTTAAATGGTTTAGGGGTTAAGTATGGCTACACCTTC. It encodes CASSLNGLGVKYGYTF.

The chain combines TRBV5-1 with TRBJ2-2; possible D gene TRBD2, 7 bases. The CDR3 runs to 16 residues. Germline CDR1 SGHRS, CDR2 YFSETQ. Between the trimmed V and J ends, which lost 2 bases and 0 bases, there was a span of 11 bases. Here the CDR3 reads CASSLRGGPNTGELFF. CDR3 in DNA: TGCGCCAGCAGCTTACGCGGGGGCCCGAACACCGGGGAGCTGTTTTTT.

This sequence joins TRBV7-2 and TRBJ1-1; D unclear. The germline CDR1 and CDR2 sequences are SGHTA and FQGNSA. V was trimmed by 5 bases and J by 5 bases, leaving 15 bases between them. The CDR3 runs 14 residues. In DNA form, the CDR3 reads TGTGCCAGCAGCGGGCGACATTCGACGACTGAAGCTTTCTTT. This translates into CASSGRHSTTEAFF.

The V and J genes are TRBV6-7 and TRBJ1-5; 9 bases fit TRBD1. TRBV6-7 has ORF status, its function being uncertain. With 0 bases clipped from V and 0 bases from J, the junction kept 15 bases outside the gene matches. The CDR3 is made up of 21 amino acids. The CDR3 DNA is TGTGCCAGCAGTTACTCAAACTACCCGGGACAGGGTTGGAATAGCAATCAGCCCCAGCATTTT. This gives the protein CASSYSNYPGQGWNSNQPQHF.

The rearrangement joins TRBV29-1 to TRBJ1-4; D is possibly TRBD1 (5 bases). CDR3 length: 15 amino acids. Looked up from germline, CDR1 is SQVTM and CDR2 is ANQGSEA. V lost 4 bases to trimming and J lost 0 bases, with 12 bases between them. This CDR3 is CSVAAGTATNEKLFF. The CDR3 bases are TGCAGCGTTGCGGCGGGGACGGCAACTAATGAAAAACTGTTTTTT.

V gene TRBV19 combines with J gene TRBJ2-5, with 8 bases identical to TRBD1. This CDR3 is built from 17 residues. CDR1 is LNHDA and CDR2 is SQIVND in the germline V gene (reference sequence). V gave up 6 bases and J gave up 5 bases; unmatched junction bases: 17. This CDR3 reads CASRPGSLSTGAETQYF. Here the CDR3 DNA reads TGTGCCAGTAGGCCTGGTTCCCTATCGACAGGGGCCGAGACCCAGTACTTC.

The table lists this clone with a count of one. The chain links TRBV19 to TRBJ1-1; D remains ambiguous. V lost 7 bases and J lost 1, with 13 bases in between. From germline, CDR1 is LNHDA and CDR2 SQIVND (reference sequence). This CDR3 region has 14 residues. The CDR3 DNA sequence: TGTGCCAGTAAGGAGAGACCCAGGAACACTGAAGCTTTCTTT. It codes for CASKERPRNTEAFF.

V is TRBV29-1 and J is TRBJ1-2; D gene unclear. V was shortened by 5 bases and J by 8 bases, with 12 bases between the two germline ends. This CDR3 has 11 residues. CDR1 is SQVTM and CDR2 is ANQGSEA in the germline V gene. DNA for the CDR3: TGCAGCGTTACCGTCGGGAGAGGCTACACCTTC. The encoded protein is CSVTVGRGYTF.

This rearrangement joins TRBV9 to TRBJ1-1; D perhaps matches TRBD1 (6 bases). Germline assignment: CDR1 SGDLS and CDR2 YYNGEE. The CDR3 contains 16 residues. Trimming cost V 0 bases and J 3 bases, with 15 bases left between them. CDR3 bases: TGTGCCAGCAGCGTAGGTAGAGGGGGTTTCGACACTGAAGCTTTCTTT. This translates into CASSVGRGGFDTEAFF.

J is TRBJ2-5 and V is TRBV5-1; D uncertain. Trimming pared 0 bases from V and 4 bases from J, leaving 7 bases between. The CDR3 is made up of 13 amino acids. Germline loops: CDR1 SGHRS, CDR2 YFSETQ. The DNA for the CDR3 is TGCGCCAGCAGCTTGGGGCGAGGAGAGACCCAGTACTTC. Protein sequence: CASSLGRGETQYF. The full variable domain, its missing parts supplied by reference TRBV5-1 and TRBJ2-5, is KAGVTQTPRYLIKTRGQQVTLSCSPISGHRSVSWYQQTPGQGLQFLFEYFSETQRNKGNFPGRFSGRQFSNSRSEMNVSTLELGDSALYLCASSLGRGETQYFGPGTRLLVL.

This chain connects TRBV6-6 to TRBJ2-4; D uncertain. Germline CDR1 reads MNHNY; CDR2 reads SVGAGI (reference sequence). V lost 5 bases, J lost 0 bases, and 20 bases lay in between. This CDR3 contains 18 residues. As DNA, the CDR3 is TGTGCCAGCAGTCCACCCTCCGCGCGCCCACTAGCCAAAAACATTCAGTACTTC. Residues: CASSPPSARPLAKNIQYF.

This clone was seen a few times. CDR3 coding DNA: TGCGCCAGCAAGGGACAGGGGGTGAACACTGAAGCTTTCTTT. This translates into CASKGQGVNTEAFF. This chain links TRBV5-1 with TRBJ1-1; 11 nucleotides line up with TRBD1. This CDR3 has 14 amino acids. Trimming cost V 6 bases and J 0 bases; bases outside gene matches: 1. Germline V gene lookup returns CDR1 SGHRS and CDR2 YFSETQ.

The CDR3 bases are TGTGCCAGCTCACCACAGGGGGCGGACATTCAGTACTTC. Protein product: CASSPQGADIQYF. This rearrangement joins TRBV18 to TRBJ2-4; 7 bases agree with TRBD1. Germline trimming cut 1 base from V and 8 bases from J; bases unmatched to any gene: 2. This CDR3 contains 13 residues. The germline CDR1 and CDR2 sequences are KGHSH and LQKENI. Together with reference TRBV18 and TRBJ2-4, the CDR3 gives the full variable domain: NAGVMQNPRHLVRRRGQEARLRCSPMKGHSHVYWYRQLPEEGLKFMVYLQKENIIDESGMPKERFSAEFPKEGPSILRIQQVVRGDSAAYFCASSPQGADIQYFGAGTRLSVL.

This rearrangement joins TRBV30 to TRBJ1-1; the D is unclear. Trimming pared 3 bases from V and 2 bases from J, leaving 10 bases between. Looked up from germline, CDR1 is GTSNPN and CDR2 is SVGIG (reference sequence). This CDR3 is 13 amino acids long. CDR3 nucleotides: TGTGCCTGGAGGGTAACGGTTAACACTGAAGCTTTCTTT. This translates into CAWRVTVNTEAFF.

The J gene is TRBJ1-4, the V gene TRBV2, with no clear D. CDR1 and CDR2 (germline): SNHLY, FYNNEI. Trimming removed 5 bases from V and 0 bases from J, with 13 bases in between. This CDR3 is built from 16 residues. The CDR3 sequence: CASSSPEKTTNEKLFF. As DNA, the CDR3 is TGTGCCAGCAGTTCGCCCGAGAAGACAACTAATGAAAAACTGTTTTTT.

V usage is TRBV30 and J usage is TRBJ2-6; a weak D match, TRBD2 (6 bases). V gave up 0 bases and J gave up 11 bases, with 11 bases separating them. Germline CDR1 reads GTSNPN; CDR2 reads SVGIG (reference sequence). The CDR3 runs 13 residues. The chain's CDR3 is CAWSVSTGDVLTF. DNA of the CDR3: TGTGCCTGGAGTGTCTCGACGGGAGACGTCCTGACTTTC.

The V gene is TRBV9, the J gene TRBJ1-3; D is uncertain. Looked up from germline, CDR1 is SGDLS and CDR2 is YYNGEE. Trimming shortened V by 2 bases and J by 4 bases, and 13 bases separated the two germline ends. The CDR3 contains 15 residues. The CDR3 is CASSVGPPAGNTIYF. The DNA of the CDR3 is TGTGCCAGCAGCGTGGGCCCACCAGCCGGAAACACCATATATTTT.

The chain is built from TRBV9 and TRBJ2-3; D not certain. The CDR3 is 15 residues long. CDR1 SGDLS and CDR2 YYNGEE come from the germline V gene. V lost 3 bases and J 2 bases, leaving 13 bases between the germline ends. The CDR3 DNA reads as TGTGCCAGCAGCGCTGTAGCTTCGGTCACAGATACGCAGTATTTT. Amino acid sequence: CASSAVASVTDTQYF.

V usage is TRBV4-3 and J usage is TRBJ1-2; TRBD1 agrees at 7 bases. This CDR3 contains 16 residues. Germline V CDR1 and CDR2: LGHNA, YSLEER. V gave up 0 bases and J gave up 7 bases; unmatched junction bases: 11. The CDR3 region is CASSQESGRQGRGYTF. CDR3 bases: TGCGCCAGCAGCCAAGAGTCTGGGCGACAGGGCCGTGGCTACACCTTC.